One sample yielded the 29 T cell receptor beta chains listed below, sequenced in a study of molecular identifiers for immune sequencing clone quantification. TCRdb reanalysed the PCR reads using MiXCR and keeps one entry per CDR3 protein. The table records more than 450,000 distinct CDR3 sequences, approximately 25% of them present only once. The specimen was naive CD8+ T cells from blood, with Jurkat cell RNA spiked in. The subset was: FACS-sorted CD8+CD4-CCR7+CD45RA+ naive T cells. The source of these receptors is a human donor in good health. Some libraries in this study had Jurkat cell RNA spiked in.

This clonotype was counted between two and nine times. The CDR3 region is CASSHTGVEETQYF. The CDR3 bases are TGTGCCAGCAGCCACACAGGGGTCGAAGAGACCCAGTACTTC. The V call is TRBV3-1, the J call TRBJ2-5, with 7 bases aligning to TRBD1. Germline V gives CDR1 LGHDT, CDR2 YNNKEL (reference sequence). This CDR3 is built from 14 residues. Losses at the gene ends were 3 bases for V and 3 bases for J; bases not matched to a gene: 4.

This clonotype was counted ten times or more. This chain uses TRBV27 with TRBJ1-5, with D possibly matching TRBD1 (6 bases). The germline CDR1 and CDR2 sequences are MNHEY and SMNVEV (reference sequence). The CDR3 loop spans 13 amino acids. The ends were cut back, 6 bases at V and 6 bases at J, with 12 bases in the middle. CDR3 residues: CASRTGYGQPQHF. Here the CDR3 DNA reads TGTGCCAGCAGAACAGGGTACGGTCAGCCCCAGCATTTT.

The genes are TRBV27 and TRBJ1-5; D remains unclear. V was pared by 0 bases and J by 2 bases, with 8 bases between. The V gene's germline CDR1 is MNHEY and CDR2 SMNVEV (reference sequence). CDR3 size: 15 residues. The DNA for the CDR3 is TGTGCCAGCAGTTTATCGAGTCGGGGCAATCAGCCCCAGCATTTT. It encodes CASSLSSRGNQPQHF.

This clonotype was counted a few times. The genes are TRBV11-3 and TRBJ1-1; D uncertain. This CDR3 spans 13 amino acids. Between the trimmed V and J ends, which lost 5 bases and 1 base, there was a span of 8 bases. Per the germline V gene, CDR1 is SGHNT and CDR2 is YENEEA. The CDR3 loop is CASSDNPNTEAFF. The DNA of the CDR3 is TGTGCCAGCAGCGATAATCCGAACACTGAAGCTTTCTTT.

This clonotype came up many times. CDR3 nucleotides: TGTGCCAGCAGCTTGTGGGGGTCCGACGAGCAGTACTTC. The encoded protein is CASSLWGSDEQYF. This chain joins TRBV5-6 and TRBJ2-7; D could derive from TRBD1 or TRBD2 (5 bases each). CDR3 length equals 13 residues. Germline CDR1 and CDR2: SGHDT and YYEEEE. Deletions cut 1 base from V and 5 bases from J, with 10 bases between.

This clonotype has only a few counts. A read error may produce the germline difference seen at one junction end. The genes are TRBV4-3 and TRBJ2-3; D might be TRBD1 or TRBD2, each matching 5 bases. This CDR3 has 14 amino acids. Germline loops: CDR1 LGHNA, CDR2 YSLEER. The CDR3 nucleotides read TGCGCCAGCGGCCAAGGGTCAGGGACCGATACGCAGTATTTT. Encoded protein: CASGQGSGTDTQYF.

This clonotype was counted between two and nine times. The rearrangement uses TRBV19 and TRBJ2-7; the match to TRBD2 covers 10 bases. CDR1 is LNHDA, CDR2 SQIVND, per germline (reference sequence). This CDR3 contains 15 residues. Trimming took 4 bases from V and 5 from J; bases not matched to a gene: 8. The CDR3 sequence: CASSTLLAGFDEQYF. The DNA of the CDR3 is TGTGCCAGTAGTACTTTACTAGCGGGATTCGACGAGCAGTACTTC.

This clonotype came up many times. This sequence joins TRBV24-1 and TRBJ2-3; 7 positions match TRBD1. Germline V gives CDR1 KGHDR, CDR2 SFDVKD. The CDR3 has 13 amino acids. J lost 9 bases, V lost 4 bases, and 6 bases had no gene match. CDR3 in DNA: TGTGCCACCAGTGAGGACAGGTCTGACACGCAGTATTTT. Amino acid sequence: CATSEDRSDTQYF.

About this clonotype itself: Mismatch with germline at one junction end may stem from a read error. This chain links TRBV4-1 with TRBJ2-1; D ambiguous. Germline values: CDR1 MGHRA, CDR2 YSYEKL. The CDR3 totals 13 residues. This chain's CDR3 is CASSQPPPHGQLF. The CDR3 region has the DNA TGCGCCAGCAGCCAGCCCCCCCCGCATGGGCAGTTGTTC.

This clonotype appeared a few times. The V gene is TRBV9, the J gene TRBJ1-6; perhaps TRBD1 as D (5 bases). The CDR3 length is 14 residues. Germline CDR1 is SGDLS and CDR2 is YYNGEE. V was shortened by 0 bases and J by 8 bases, with 9 bases between the two germline ends. The CDR3 sequence is CASSVDQGDSPLHF. The CDR3 nucleotides read TGTGCCAGCAGCGTAGATCAGGGTGATTCACCCCTCCACTTT.

This clonotype showed up many times. V is TRBV4-1 and J is TRBJ1-5, with D unresolved. This CDR3 spans 13 amino acids. Germline CDR1 reads MGHRA; CDR2 reads YSYEKL. V was trimmed by 2 bases and J by 5 bases, leaving 7 bases between them. CDR3 sequence (DNA): TGCGCCAGCAGCCAAACAGTAGATCAGCCCCAGCATTTT. It encodes CASSQTVDQPQHF.

The table lists this clonotype with a few counts. In nucleotides, the CDR3 is TGTGCCAGCAGCCCCGCACCCGGACAGGGGGCGTCGACCTACGAGCAGTACTTC. The encoded protein is CASSPAPGQGASTYEQYF. V usage is TRBV11-2 and J usage is TRBJ2-7; 11 bases fit TRBD1. Germline V gene data show CDR1 as SGHAT and CDR2 as FQNNGV. Trimming removed 5 bases from V and 2 bases from J; junction bases left unmatched: 14. This CDR3 is built from 18 residues.

This clonotype has more than one count but fewer than ten. V is TRBV27 and J is TRBJ2-7; a possible D gene is TRBD1 (6 bases). The CDR3 consists of 15 residues. Trimming took off 6 bases at V and 5 bases at J, with 20 bases between the two ends. The germline V gene has CDR1 MNHEY and CDR2 SMNVEV (reference sequence). The CDR3 bases are TGTGCCAGCAGAGCACAGGGTAGTTTATTCAACGAGCAGTACTTC. Translated: CASRAQGSLFNEQYF.

This clonotype was observed a handful of times. This chain joins TRBV12-3 or TRBV12-4 and TRBJ1-1, with a possible D match to TRBD1 (6 bases). This CDR3 has 16 amino acids. Trimming stripped 7 bases from V and 5 bases from J, with 23 bases between. CDR3 sequence: CASTGPRGGITTEAFF. The CDR3 nucleotides are TGTGCCAGCACTGGTCCCAGAGGGGGGATCACTACTGAAGCTTTCTTT.

This clonotype was seen at least ten times. The rearrangement links TRBV29-1 to TRBJ1-1, with 7 bases identical to TRBD1. J lost 2 bases, V lost 0 bases, and 3 bases had no gene match. CDR3 size: 14 residues. Germline CDR1 SQVTM, CDR2 ANQGSEA. CDR3 residues: CSVEERDSNTEAFF. The CDR3 bases are TGCAGCGTTGAAGAGCGGGACAGTAACACTGAAGCTTTCTTT.

The chain carries TRBV4-3 and TRBJ1-6; no clear D. Trimming removed 0 bases at V and 10 bases at J, with 16 bases between. This CDR3 has 16 residues. The germline V gene has CDR1 LGHNA and CDR2 YSLEER. The DNA for the CDR3 is TGCGCCAGCAGCCAAGATGCCTCTTCGAACGGATCACCCCTCCACTTT. It yields the protein CASSQDASSNGSPLHF.

The chain recombines TRBV4-3 with TRBJ2-7, with TRBD2 identical over 7 bases. The CDR3 runs 18 residues. The germline gives CDR1 LGHNA, CDR2 YSLEER. With V trimmed by 0 bases and J by 2 bases, 13 bases remained unmatched. The DNA of the CDR3 is TGCGCCAGCAGCCAAGACGCCCGGGGGGTTAGCGCAACCTACGAGCAGTACTTC. Protein sequence: CASSQDARGVSATYEQYF.

This clonotype has ten or more counts. The V call is TRBV7-6, the J call TRBJ2-1, with TRBD2 identical over 9 bases. This CDR3 has 15 residues. The germline gives CDR1 SGHVS, CDR2 FNYEAQ. J lost 3 bases, V lost 2 bases, and 2 bases had no gene match. CDR3 in amino acids: CASSLRTSDYNEQFF. The CDR3 DNA reads TGTGCCAGCAGCTTAAGGACTAGCGACTACAATGAGCAGTTCTTC.

A note on this clonotype: Mismatch with germline at one junction end may stem from a read error. V usage is TRBV11-1 and J usage is TRBJ2-7, with unresolved D. Germline loops: CDR1 SGHAT, CDR2 FQDESV (reference sequence). The CDR3 runs 15 residues. The CDR3 loop is CASSWEVGPSYEQCF. The CDR3 coding sequence is TGTGCCAGCAGCTGGGAAGTTGGGCCTTCCTACGAGCAGTGCTTC.

This chain connects TRBV7-8 to TRBJ2-1, with D tentatively TRBD1 (7 bases). The CDR3 loop spans 15 amino acids. The V end was cut by 5 bases, the J end by 5 bases, with 16 bases between. Germline V lookup: CDR1 SGHVS, CDR2 FQNEAQ. CDR3 loop: CASSLHGGQNNEQFF. CDR3 nucleotides: TGTGCCAGCAGCCTGCACGGGGGACAGAACAATGAGCAGTTCTTC.

This clonotype turned up a few times. This sequence joins TRBV7-9 and TRBJ1-1; 7 positions match TRBD1. J gave up 4 bases and V 5 bases, and 10 bases lay outside the gene matches. CDR3 length: 15 residues. Germline CDR1 and CDR2: SEHNR and FQNEAQ (reference sequence). In nucleotides, the CDR3 is TGTGCCAGCAGCGCAACGACAGGGAGCGGCACTGAAGCTTTCTTT. Residues: CASSATTGSGTEAFF.

This clonotype has just one count. This may come from a read error, since a much larger clone is one base off. The CDR3 here is CASSYSVGTGDGNTTYF. In DNA, the CDR3 is TGTGCCAGCAGTTACTCGGTCGGGACAGGGGACGGAAACACCACATATTTT. This sequence joins TRBV6-6 and TRBJ1-3, with 10 bases lining up with TRBD1. The CDR3 has 17 residues. Germline loops: CDR1 MNHNY, CDR2 SVGAGI (reference sequence).

This chain uses TRBV5-3 with TRBJ2-1, with D perhaps TRBD1 or TRBD2 (6 bases each). TRBV5-3 is an ORF, and what it does is uncertain. The CDR3 spans 16 residues. The V end was cut by 8 bases, the J end by 6 bases, with 24 bases between. The CDR3 spells CASGSARGRGFNEQFF. The CDR3 nucleotides read TGTGCCAGCGGCTCTGCACGGGGGCGGGGTTTCAATGAGCAGTTCTTC.

The chain carries TRBV5-1 and TRBJ2-3; D ambiguous. The J call is in doubt because the DNA end fits TRBJ1-5 better. Germline loops: CDR1 SGHRS, CDR2 YFSETQ. The CDR3 runs 15 residues. The CDR3 region has the DNA TGCGCCAGCAGCTTGGCATCGGGGTGGTCAGATACGCAGCATTTT. As protein: CASSLASGWSDTQHF.

This clonotype was found a few times. The chain couples TRBV7-6 to TRBJ2-2, with TRBD2 matching over 8 bases. Germline CDR1 SGHVS, CDR2 FNYEAQ. The CDR3 is 16 amino acids. After removal of 5 bases from V and 1 base from J, the junction contained 6 bases not matched to a gene. The CDR3 reads CASSPSTSGNTGELFF. Written as DNA, the CDR3 is TGTGCCAGCAGCCCGAGTACTAGCGGGAACACCGGGGAGCTGTTTTTT.

This clonotype has a handful of counts. The chain employs TRBV2 and TRBJ1-2; 8 bases are a match to TRBD1. Germline loops: CDR1 SNHLY, CDR2 FYNNEI. The CDR3 length is 15 residues. The V and J ends lost 5 bases and 5 bases, in that order; junction bases with no gene match: 10. CDR3 coding DNA: TGTGCCAGCAGTCCCATTGGACAGGGAAGTTATGGCTACACCTTC. It specifies CASSPIGQGSYGYTF.

Notes on this clonotype: A junction end diverges from the germline sequence, so it may reflect a read error. V gene TRBV29-1 combines with J gene TRBJ1-1; 10 bases fit TRBD1. There are 16 residues in the CDR3. Germline-derived CDR1 and CDR2 are SQVTM and ANQGSEA. CDR3 nucleotide sequence: TGCAGCCTTCTTGGGTTACCGGGACAGGGGAACACTGAAGCTTTATTT. Amino acid sequence: CSLLGLPGQGNTEALF.

Only a few counts were recorded for this clonotype. The chain uses TRBV20-1 and TRBJ2-3, with D perhaps matching TRBD2 (5 bases). The CDR3 sequence is 15 residues long. Germline V gene lookup returns CDR1 DFQATT and CDR2 SNEGSKA (reference sequence). Trimming shortened V by 0 bases and J by 0 bases, and 10 bases separated the two germline ends. CDR3 sequence (DNA): TGCAGTGCTAGAGACCTCGGACTGAGCACAGATACGCAGTATTTT. Its protein product is CSARDLGLSTDTQYF.

The J gene is TRBJ2-7, the V gene TRBV5-1; 7 nucleotides align to TRBD2. Germline assignment: CDR1 SGHRS and CDR2 YFSETQ. V lost 0 bases, J lost 3 bases, and 6 bases stayed unmatched. The CDR3 totals 15 residues. The CDR3 sequence is CASSLGYGGSYEQYF. The CDR3 DNA follows: TGCGCCAGCAGCTTGGGTTACGGGGGGAGCTACGAGCAGTACTTC.